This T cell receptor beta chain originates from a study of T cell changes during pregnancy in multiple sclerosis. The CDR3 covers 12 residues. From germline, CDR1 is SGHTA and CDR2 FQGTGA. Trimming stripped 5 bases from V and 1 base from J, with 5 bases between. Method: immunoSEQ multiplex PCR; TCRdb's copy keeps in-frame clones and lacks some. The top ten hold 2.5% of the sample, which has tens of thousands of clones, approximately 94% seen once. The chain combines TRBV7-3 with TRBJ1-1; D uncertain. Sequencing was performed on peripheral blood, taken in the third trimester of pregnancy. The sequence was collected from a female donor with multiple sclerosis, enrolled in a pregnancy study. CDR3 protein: CASSGQNTEAFF. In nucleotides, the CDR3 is TGTGCCAGCAGCGGCCAGAACACTGAAGCTTTCTTT.